The sequence of this T cell receptor beta chain was determined in a study of T-cell reconstitution after alpha-beta-depleted transplantation in children. Using unique molecular identifiers, the investigators prepared the TCRbeta library. Using its own MiXCR run on the PCR reads, TCRdb lists one record per CDR3 protein. The table records roughly 670,000 distinct CDR3 sequences, around 13% of them present only once. Study-wide findings and caveats: The origin of high day-60 TCRbeta diversity in some patients lay in surviving recipient T cells and thymic progenitors. One year post-transplant, T-cell counts and diversity were largely derived from T cells produced anew. Several hundred graft clones that had expanded were reportedly the source of alpha-beta T cells about two months after transplant.

This clonotype was observed many times. What it binds is not known. The sample here was PBMCs, taken before TCRalphabeta/CD19-depleted stem cell transplant. This TCR was recovered from a girl aged 2-9 years with congenital amegakaryocytic thrombocytopenia, due to receive a stem cell transplant.

CDR3 sequence reads: CSARTLLGPNTGELFF. For the CDR3, the DNA is TGCAGTGCTAGAACCCTCCTTGGGCCTAACACCGGGGAGCTGTTTTTT. V gene TRBV20-1 combines with J gene TRBJ2-2, with D hard to call. CDR1 DFQATT and CDR2 SNEGSKA come from the germline V gene (reference sequence). Trimming took 2 bases from V and 2 from J, leaving 15 bases between them. There are 16 residues in the CDR3.